This T cell receptor beta chain was captured by sequencing in a study of PD-L1 blockade in urothelial cancer. The wider study: Analysis of blood occurred 3 weeks (second dose) and 6 weeks after treatment start. T cell content in blood samples showed a median of about 140,000.

This clone was seen only once. Time point given: pretreatment peripheral blood. Data came from immunoSEQ multiplex PCR; TCRdb stores just in-frame clones and leaves some out. The table includes about 56,000 clones, approximately 83% detected once. Germline V gene lookup returns CDR1 LNHDA and CDR2 SQIVND (reference sequence). V was trimmed by 0 bases and J by 6 bases, leaving 14 bases between them. The CDR3 has 16 amino acids. The material sequenced was PBMCs, taken around atezolizumab (anti-PD-L1) treatment. This rearrangement joins TRBV19 to TRBJ2-2, with a possible D match to TRBD2 (6 bases). This receptor was identified in a man aged 65-85 years with urothelial cancer. The CDR3 region has the DNA TGTGCCAGTAGTATAGATCTCCCGGGAGAGGCCGGGGAGCTGTTTTTT. Amino acids: CASSIDLPGEAGELFF.